The 13 T cell receptor beta chains below all came from one sample that was sequenced in a study of technical replicates of blood from a handful of donors. Some clones are missing from TCRdb's copy, which holds only in-frame ones; the method was immunoSEQ multiplex PCR. This sample carries more than 65,000 clones, around 90% of them seen once, and the ten largest clones take approximately 0.4%. Sequencing input: T cells isolated from PBMCs. The source is a human donor in good health.

CDR3 amino acids: CASSGGQRLSGNTIYF. Written as DNA, the CDR3 is TGCGCCAGCAGCGGAGGACAGAGGCTCTCTGGAAACACCATATATTTT. The chain employs TRBV5-1 and TRBJ1-3, with D possibly TRBD1 on 6 matching bases. The CDR3 is 16 amino acids. The V gene's germline CDR1 is SGHRS and CDR2 YFSETQ. V dropped 4 bases and J dropped 0 bases, with 14 bases sitting between them.

This chain's CDR3 is CASSLLLAPSYEQYF. The CDR3 DNA sequence: TGCGCCAGCAGCCTCCTACTAGCGCCTTCCTACGAGCAGTACTTC. The V gene is TRBV4-3, the J gene TRBJ2-7; 7 positions match TRBD2. The CDR3 runs to 15 residues. Germline lookup yields CDR1 LGHNA and CDR2 YSLEER. V shed 4 bases, J shed 1 base, and the junction held 7 bases outside the gene matches.

The chain joins TRBV19 to TRBJ2-3, with 8 bases lining up with TRBD1. The CDR3 is made up of 14 amino acids. V dropped 5 bases and J dropped 4; count of bases not matched to a gene: 5. Germline V gives CDR1 LNHDA, CDR2 SQIVND (reference sequence). This CDR3 is CASSVRQGSDTQYF. CDR3 coding DNA: TGTGCCAGTAGTGTTAGACAGGGGTCAGATACGCAGTATTTT.

The chain carries TRBV5-5 and TRBJ2-2; D is ambiguous. Germline CDR1 SGHKS, CDR2 YYEKEE (reference sequence). The CDR3 is 15 amino acids. Deletions cut 0 bases from V and 2 bases from J, with 8 bases between. This CDR3 reads CASSLASVNTGELFF. CDR3 coding DNA: TGTGCCAGCAGCTTGGCCTCAGTAAACACCGGGGAGCTGTTTTTT. The variable domain in full, completed from reference TRBV5-5 and TRBJ2-2, reads DAGVTQSPTHLIKTRGQQVTLRCSPISGHKSVSWYQQVLGQGPQFIFQYYEKEERGRGNFPDRFSARQFPNYSSELNVNALLLGDSALYLCASSLASVNTGELFFGEGSRLTVL.

The chain links TRBV6-4 to TRBJ2-2; 7 bases are shared with TRBD1. From germline, CDR1 is MRHNA and CDR2 SNTAGT. With 6 bases clipped from V and 0 bases from J, the junction kept 4 bases outside the gene matches. The CDR3 runs to 15 residues. CDR3 protein: CASRRDSANTGELFF. Here the CDR3 DNA reads TGTGCCAGCAGGAGGGACAGCGCGAACACCGGGGAGCTGTTTTTT.

This chain links TRBV11-2 with TRBJ2-3; tentatively, D is TRBD2 (6 bases). Per germline, CDR1 SGHAT and CDR2 FQNNGV. The V end lost 2 bases, the J end lost 2 bases, and 11 bases lay between the germline ends. The length of the CDR3 is 15 residues. CDR3 sequence reads: CASSLLVAATDTQYF. CDR3 in DNA: TGTGCCAGCAGCTTATTGGTAGCGGCCACAGATACGCAGTATTTT.

The V call is TRBV7-2, the J call TRBJ2-3, with D perhaps TRBD2 (5 bases). The germline V and J ends were trimmed by 5 bases and 9 bases, with 18 bases remaining between them. This CDR3 comprises 14 residues. CDR1 SGHTA and CDR2 FQGNSA come from the germline V gene. The CDR3 DNA is TGTGCCAGCAGCCCGGGAAGTGTCGGGGAGACGCAGTATTTT. As protein: CASSPGSVGETQYF. The whole variable domain, remainder taken from reference TRBV7-2 and TRBJ2-3, is GAGVSQSPSNKVTEKGKDVELRCDPISGHTALYWYRQSLGQGLEFLIYFQGNSAPDKSGLPSDRFSAERTGGSVSTLTIQRTQQEDSAVYLCASSPGSVGETQYFGPGTRLTVL.

The chain links TRBV7-9 to TRBJ2-7; TRBD2 is a possible D gene (5 bases). The germline gives CDR1 SEHNR, CDR2 FQNEAQ (reference sequence). The V end was cut by 5 bases, the J end by 1 base, with 21 bases between. The CDR3 is 17 residues long. This CDR3 reads CASSGQFQASRSYEQYF. In DNA, the CDR3 is TGTGCCAGCAGCGGGCAGTTTCAGGCTAGCAGGTCCTACGAGCAGTACTTC.

The chain carries TRBV27 and TRBJ2-7, with 14 bases identical to TRBD2. Per germline, CDR1 MNHEY and CDR2 SMNVEV (reference sequence). CDR3 length equals 19 residues. The V segment lost 2 bases and the J segment 7 bases; nucleotides outside the gene matches: 16. For the CDR3, the DNA is TGTGCCAGCAGTTTAAATCAGGGAATCGGGACTAGCGGGAGCGGTGAGCAGTACTTC. Amino acid sequence: CASSLNQGIGTSGSGEQYF.

The genes are TRBV5-1 and TRBJ2-7, with TRBD1 identical over 9 bases. Looked up from germline, CDR1 is SGHRS and CDR2 is YFSETQ. This CDR3 comprises 14 residues. V shed 2 bases, J shed 5 bases, and the junction held 5 bases outside the gene matches. The CDR3 region has the DNA TGCGCCAGCAGCTTTTCTAGGGACAGGGACGAGCAGTACTTC. It translates to CASSFSRDRDEQYF.

The genes are TRBV9 and TRBJ2-1; D possibly corresponds to TRBD2 (5 bases). Per germline, CDR1 SGDLS and CDR2 YYNGEE. The V end was cut by 8 bases, the J end by 0 bases, with 9 bases between. CDR3 length equals 13 residues. Here the CDR3 DNA reads TGTGCCAGTGGAGGAACCTCCTACAATGAGCAGTTCTTC. It yields the protein CASGGTSYNEQFF. Looking up the rest from reference TRBV9 and TRBJ2-1 gives the full variable domain: DSGVTQTPKHLITATGQRVTLRCSPRSGDLSVYWYQQSLDQGLQFLIQYYNGEERAKGNILERFSAQQFPDLHSELNLSSLELGDSALYFCASGGTSYNEQFFGPGTRLTVL.

The chain couples TRBV7-8 to TRBJ1-1; TRBD1 aligns across 11 bases. With 3 bases clipped from V and 3 bases from J, the junction kept 12 bases outside the gene matches. CDR3 length equals 18 residues. Per the germline V gene, CDR1 is SGHVS and CDR2 is FQNEAQ. The CDR3 is CASSFFGQGAYTDTEAFF. For the CDR3, the DNA is TGTGCCAGCAGCTTTTTTGGACAGGGGGCTTATACGGACACTGAAGCTTTCTTT. Using reference TRBV7-8 and TRBJ1-1 for the parts outside the CDR3, the full variable domain is GAGVSQSPRYKVAKRGQDVALRCDPISGHVSLFWYQQALGQGPEFLTYFQNEAQLDKSGLPSDRFFAERPEGSVSTLKIQRTQQEDSAVYLCASSFFGQGAYTDTEAFFGQGTRLTVV.

This clone occurred once. The rearrangement uses TRBV6-1 and TRBJ2-6; 7 bases agree with TRBD1. V lost 10 bases to trimming and J lost 2 bases; unmatched junction nucleotides: 2. The CDR3 is made up of 13 amino acids. The germline gives CDR1 MNHNS, CDR2 SASEGT. The chain's CDR3 is CATDRAGANVLTF. The CDR3 nucleotides are TGTGCCACCGACAGGGCTGGGGCCAACGTCCTGACTTTC.